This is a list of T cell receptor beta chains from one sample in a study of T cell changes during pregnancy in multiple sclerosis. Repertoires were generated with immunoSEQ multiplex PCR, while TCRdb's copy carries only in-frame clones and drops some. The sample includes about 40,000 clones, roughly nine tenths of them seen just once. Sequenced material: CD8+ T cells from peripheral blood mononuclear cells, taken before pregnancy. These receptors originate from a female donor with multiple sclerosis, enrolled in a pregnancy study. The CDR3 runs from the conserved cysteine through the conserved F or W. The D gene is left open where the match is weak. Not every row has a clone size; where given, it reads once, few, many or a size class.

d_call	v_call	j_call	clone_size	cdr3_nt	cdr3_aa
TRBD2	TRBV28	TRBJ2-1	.	TGTGCCAGCACCCTTCTAGCGGGTTACAATGAGCAGTTCTTC	CASTLLAGYNEQFF
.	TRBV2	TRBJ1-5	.	TGTGCCAGCGGGCGGGCGCACAATCAGCCCCAGCATTTT	CASGRAHNQPQHF
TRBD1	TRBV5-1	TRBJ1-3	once	TGCGCCAGCAGCCCACTCGCCGACAGGGATTCCTCTGGAAACACCATATATTTT	CASSPLADRDSSGNTIYF
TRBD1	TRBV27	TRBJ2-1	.	TGTGCCAGCAGTTTATTCGCCCAGGGGGCGTCCTACAATGAGCAGTTCTTC	CASSLFAQGASYNEQFF
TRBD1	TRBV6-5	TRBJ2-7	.	TGTGCCAGCAGCGCTTCCCTAACAGGGGTCGAGCAGTACTTC	CASSASLTGVEQYF
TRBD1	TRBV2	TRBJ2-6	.	TGTGCCAGCAGTGTGGCCAGGGGGCAAGCTGGGGCCAACGTCCTGACTTTC	CASSVARGQAGANVLTF
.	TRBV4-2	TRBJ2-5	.	TGTGCCAGCAGCCAAGGGCCTGGGCAGCCTTTGTACTTC	CASSQGPGQPLYF
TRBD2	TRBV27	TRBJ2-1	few	TGTGCCAGCAGTAGTCCGGGACTAGCGGGAGAGGTTGAGCAGTTCTTC	CASSSPGLAGEVEQFF
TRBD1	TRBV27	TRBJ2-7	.	TGTGCCAGTAGGGGGCGCATCTACGAGCAGTACTTC	CASRGRIYEQYF
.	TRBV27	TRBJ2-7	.	TGTGCCAGCAGTTTAACCTTCACAGGGTCGTACGAGCAGTACTTC	CASSLTFTGSYEQYF
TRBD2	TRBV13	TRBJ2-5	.	TGTGCCAGCAGCTTGGGACTAGGGGAGACCCAGTACTTC	CASSLGLGETQYF
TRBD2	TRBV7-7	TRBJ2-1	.	TGTGCTAGCAGCTTAGGGGGACTAGCGGGAGCTAATGAGCAGTTCTTC	CASSLGGLAGANEQFF
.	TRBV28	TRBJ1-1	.	TGTGCCAGCAGTTTACAGGGAACGTCCGAAGCTTTCTTT	CASSLQGTSEAFF